This is a list of T cell receptor beta chains from one sample in a study of blood T cells in healthy people across ages. TCRdb independently ran MiXCR on the 5' RACE reads; one entry per CDR3 protein. The sample has roughly 800,000 distinct CDR3 sequences, about 34% seen once. Sample: blood. These TCRs come from a man aged 18 to 29 in good health. Both conserved end residues are part of each CDR3. A D gene is named only where the DNA matches it firmly. Some rows have no size entry. The others give once, few or many, or a class for an expanded clone.

.	TRBV5-6	TRBJ2-2	few	CASSLEAAMDTGELFF	TGTGCCAGCAGCTTGGAGGCAGCGATGGACACCGGGGAGCTGTTTTTT
.	TRBV6-5	TRBJ2-1	.	CASSYSTTNRVDKQFF	TGTGCCAGCAGTTACAGTACGACCAACAGGGTGGATAAGCAGTTCTTC
TRBD1	TRBV9	TRBJ1-6	.	CASSVGTWGQGNSPLHF	TGTGCCAGCAGCGTAGGTACTTGGGGACAGGGAAACTCACCCCTCCACTTT
.	TRBV30	TRBJ2-1	few	CAWSVGANEQFF	TGTGCCTGGAGTGTCGGGGCCAATGAGCAGTTCTTC
.	TRBV15	TRBJ1-1	few	CATSRPRTANTEAFF	TGTGCCACCAGCAGACCCCGGACGGCGAACACTGAAGCTTTCTTT
.	TRBV6-1	TRBJ2-1	many	CASSEATTEGNEQFF	TGTGCCAGCAGTGAAGCTACAACAGAGGGGAATGAGCAGTTCTTC
.	TRBV20-1	TRBJ2-1	many	CSAGYNEQFF	TGCAGTGCAGGCTACAATGAGCAGTTCTTC
TRBD1	TRBV20-1	TRBJ2-7	.	CSAKTGGLYEQYF	TGCAGTGCTAAGACAGGGGGCTTGTACGAGCAGTACTTC
.	TRBV18	TRBJ1-5	once	CASSAFAGTINQPQHF	TGTGCCAGCTCAGCGTTCGCCGGGACGATAAATCAGCCCCAGCATTTT
TRBD1	TRBV12-3/TRBV12-4	TRBJ2-1	many	CASSSTGGSYNEQFF	TGTGCCAGCAGTTCGACAGGGGGCTCTTACAATGAGCAGTTCTTC
.	TRBV12-3/TRBV12-4	TRBJ2-5	.	CAGSLGRLQETQYF	TGTGCCGGCAGTTTAGGCAGGCTCCAAGAGACCCAGTACTTC
.	TRBV24-1	TRBJ2-6	many	CATSRGASGANVLTF	TGTGCCACCAGTCGGGGAGCCTCTGGGGCCAACGTCCTGACTTTC
TRBD2	TRBV7-2	TRBJ2-3	.	CASRGGGARTDTQYF	TGTGCCAGCAGAGGCGGGGGGGCTCGCACAGATACGCAGTATTTT
.	TRBV4-2	TRBJ2-3	many	CASSQKQRGTDTQYF	TGTGCCAGCAGCCAAAAACAGCGGGGCACAGATACGCAGTATTTT
.	TRBV5-1	TRBJ2-3	many	CASSTGVPKMTDTQYF	TGCGCCAGCAGCACCGGCGTCCCGAAGATGACAGATACGCAGTATTTT
TRBD1	TRBV27	TRBJ2-7	few	CASGETGDYEQYF	TGTGCCAGCGGGGAGACAGGGGACTACGAGCAGTACTTC
.	TRBV2	TRBJ2-5	.	CASSEWAGEEGYF	TGTGCCAGCAGTGAATGGGCAGGGGAAGAGGGGTACTTC
.	TRBV25-1	TRBJ2-1	many	CASSETGYLNEQFF	TGTGCCAGCAGTGAGACAGGTTATTTGAATGAGCAGTTCTTC
.	TRBV12-3/TRBV12-4	TRBJ1-4	few	CASRGAVVKEQEKLFF	TGTGCCAGCAGAGGGGCGGTGGTTAAGGAGCAAGAAAAACTGTTTTTT
TRBD1	TRBV4-2	TRBJ2-5	.	CASSQEGTGRETQYF	TGTGCCAGCAGCCAAGAAGGGACAGGGCGGGAGACCCAGTACTTC
.	TRBV7-8	TRBJ2-5	few	CASSARLANQETQYF	TGTGCCAGCAGCGCCAGGTTAGCCAATCAAGAGACCCAGTACTTC
TRBD1	TRBV20-1	TRBJ2-5	few	CSAPATGNQETQYF	TGCAGTGCTCCCGCGACAGGGAACCAAGAGACCCAGTACTTC
TRBD1	TRBV20-1	TRBJ2-7	many	CSARGDRGSYEQYF	TGCAGTGCTAGAGGGGACAGGGGAAGCTACGAGCAGTACTTC
.	TRBV7-9	TRBJ2-1	few	CASSNSLGEQFF	TGTGCCAGCAGCAACTCTCTTGGCGAGCAGTTCTTC
.	TRBV5-1	TRBJ2-7	.	CASSTDKSSYNEQYF	TGCGCCAGCAGCACCGACAAGAGCTCCTACAATGAGCAGTACTTC
.	TRBV7-7	TRBJ2-5	many	CASSLFFGETQYF	TGTGCCAGCAGCTTATTCTTCGGGGAGACCCAGTACTTC
.	TRBV7-2	TRBJ2-5	.	CASSLGGSEQETQYF	TGTGCCAGCAGCTTAGGAGGTAGCGAGCAGGAGACCCAGTACTTC
.	TRBV25-1	TRBJ2-7	.	CASVGSTKEQYF	TGTGCCAGCGTTGGATCAACAAAGGAGCAGTACTTC
.	TRBV4-1	TRBJ2-4	few	CASSPLGGAKNIQYF	TGCGCCAGCAGCCCCCTTGGGGGAGCCAAAAACATTCAGTACTTC
TRBD1	TRBV25-1	TRBJ1-1	.	CASRWDRGGKAFF	TGTGCCAGCAGATGGGACAGGGGCGGAAAAGCTTTCTTT
.	TRBV6-5	TRBJ2-7	once	CASSPMPSGNYEQYF	TGTGCCAGCAGCCCAATGCCCAGCGGAAACTACGAGCAGTACTTC
.	TRBV12-3/TRBV12-4	TRBJ2-3	.	CASSLRQGGAEMEYF	TGTGCCAGCAGTTTAAGGCAGGGGGGTGCAGAGATGGAGTATTTT
TRBD2	TRBV7-2	TRBJ2-3	.	CASSLAGEGDTQYF	TGTGCCAGCAGCTTAGCGGGGGAGGGAGATACGCAGTATTTT
.	TRBV6-5	TRBJ1-6	few	CASSRGVRNNSPLHF	TGTGCCAGCAGTAGGGGTGTTAGGAATAATTCACCCCTCCACTTT
.	TRBV7-3	TRBJ2-5	.	CASSFGSSETQYF	TGTGCCAGCAGCTTTGGGTCTTCTGAGACCCAGTACTTC
.	TRBV20-1	TRBJ2-1	.	CSARESRSSYNEQFF	TGCAGTGCTAGAGAGTCCAGGAGCTCCTACAATGAGCAGTTCTTC
.	TRBV4-1	TRBJ2-1	.	CASQRGPGGEQFF	TGCGCCAGCCAACGGGGTCCTGGGGGGGAGCAGTTCTTC
.	TRBV6-5	TRBJ1-1	few	CASKRPGTEAFF	TGTGCCAGCAAAAGACCGGGCACTGAAGCTTTCTTT
.	TRBV20-1	TRBJ1-5	few	CSARDWEGNQPQHF	TGCAGTGCTAGAGATTGGGAGGGAAATCAGCCCCAGCATTTT
TRBD1	TRBV20-1	TRBJ2-5	many	CSACPTGATLKETQYF	TGCAGTGCTTGCCCGACAGGGGCGACCCTAAAAGAGACCCAGTACTTC
.	TRBV20-1	TRBJ1-5	.	CSARWAENQPQHF	TGCAGTGCTAGATGGGCAGAGAATCAGCCCCAGCATTTT
.	TRBV5-1	TRBJ2-3	.	CASSPSGPGDTQYF	TGCGCCAGCAGCCCCTCGGGGCCGGGAGATACGCAGTATTTT
TRBD1	TRBV7-9	TRBJ1-2	few	CASSYPGQFPTF	TGCGCCAGCAGCTACCCGGGACAGTTCCCCACCTTC
.	TRBV7-6	TRBJ1-1	.	CASSPRGGQNTEAFF	TGTGCCAGCAGCCCCCGGGGGGGGCAGAACACTGAAGCTTTCTTT
.	TRBV4-3	TRBJ2-5	.	CANSQSLAPEETQYF	TGCGCCAACAGCCAGTCCCTAGCTCCGGAAGAGACCCAGTACTTC
.	TRBV27	TRBJ2-1	.	CASSLLAYPIEQFF	TGTGCCAGCAGTTTACTCGCGTACCCAATTGAGCAGTTCTTC
.	TRBV25-1	TRBJ2-7	.	CASSDSGTIGGEQYF	TGTGCCAGCAGTGACTCAGGAACAATCGGCGGCGAGCAGTACTTC
.	TRBV12-3/TRBV12-4	TRBJ1-5	.	CASATGPNQPQHF	TGTGCCAGCGCAACAGGTCCTAATCAGCCCCAGCATTTT
.	TRBV5-5	TRBJ1-1	few	CASSFLTANTEAFF	TGTGCCAGCAGCTTTCTTACGGCTAACACTGAAGCTTTCTTT
TRBD1	TRBV10-3	TRBJ2-3	few	CAISDGTGGADTQYF	TGTGCCATCAGTGACGGGACAGGGGGAGCAGATACGCAGTATTTT
TRBD1	TRBV7-2	TRBJ1-1	few	CASSPRPGQGGTEAFF	TGTGCCAGCAGCCCCCGGCCAGGACAGGGGGGAACTGAAGCTTTCTTT
TRBD2	TRBV12-3/TRBV12-4	TRBJ2-3	.	CASSSGGSDTQYF	TGTGCCAGCAGTTCGGGGGGATCAGATACGCAGTATTTT
.	TRBV4-3	TRBJ2-3	.	CASSQDSRGLAGTDTQYF	TGCGCCAGCAGCCAAGATAGCCGGGGGCTAGCGGGCACAGATACGCAGTATTTT
.	TRBV4-1	TRBJ1-4	.	CASSITTGATNEKLFF	TGCGCCAGCAGCATCACCACAGGCGCAACTAATGAAAAACTGTTTTTT
.	TRBV20-1	TRBJ1-5	few	CSAPYGPGQPQHF	TGCAGTGCCCCGTACGGCCCGGGTCAGCCCCAGCATTTT
.	TRBV20-1	TRBJ2-3	many	CSARGLTDTQYF	TGCAGTGCTAGGGGACTGACAGATACGCAGTATTTT
TRBD1	TRBV7-8	TRBJ2-5	.	CASSLRQGSDEQYF	TGTGCCAGCAGCCTACGACAGGGAAGCGATGAGCAGTACTTC
.	TRBV12-3/TRBV12-4	TRBJ2-1	many	CASSFPAVRGNNEQFF	TGTGCCAGCAGTTTCCCCGCGGTCCGTGGTAACAATGAGCAGTTCTTC
.	TRBV2	TRBJ2-1	few	CASSGLRSGNEQFF	TGTGCCAGCAGTGGACTAAGGTCAGGGAATGAGCAGTTCTTC